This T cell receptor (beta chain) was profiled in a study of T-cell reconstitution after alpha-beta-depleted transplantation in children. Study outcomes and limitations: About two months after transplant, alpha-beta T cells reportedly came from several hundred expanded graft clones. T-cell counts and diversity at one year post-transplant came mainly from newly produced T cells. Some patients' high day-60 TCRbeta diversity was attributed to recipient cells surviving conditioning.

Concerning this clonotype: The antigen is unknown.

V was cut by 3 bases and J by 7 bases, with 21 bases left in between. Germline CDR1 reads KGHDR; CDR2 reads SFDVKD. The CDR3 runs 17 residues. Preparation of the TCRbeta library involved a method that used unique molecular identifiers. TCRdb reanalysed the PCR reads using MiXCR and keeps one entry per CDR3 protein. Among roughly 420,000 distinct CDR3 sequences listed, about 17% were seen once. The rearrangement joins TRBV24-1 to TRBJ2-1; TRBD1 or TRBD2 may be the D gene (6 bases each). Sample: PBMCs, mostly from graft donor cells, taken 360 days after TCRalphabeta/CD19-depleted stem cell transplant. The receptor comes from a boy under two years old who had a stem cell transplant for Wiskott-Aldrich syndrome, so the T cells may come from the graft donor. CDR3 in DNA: TGTGCCACCAGTGATCCTAAAGGGGGGAATTGGAGGAATGAGCAGTTCTTC. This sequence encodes CATSDPKGGNWRNEQFF.